These 5 T cell receptor beta chains were sequenced from one sample in a study of OX40 agonist ivuxolimab in advanced cancers. Sequencing was performed with immunoSEQ multiplex PCR; in TCRdb, only in-frame clones are kept and a portion is missing. Of more than 95,000 clones in the sample, about 87% were seen once. Material: CD4+ or CD8+ T cells sorted from blood, obtained in a trial of the OX40 agonist ivuxolimab. The receptors derive from an adult with an advanced solid tumor such as melanoma, head and neck, liver or kidney cancer.

The chain couples TRBV14 to TRBJ1-5, with D unclear. The CDR3 covers 13 residues. Trimming removed 1 base from V and 9 bases from J, with 10 bases in between. The germline V gene encodes CDR1 SGHDN and CDR2 FVKESK. The CDR3 nucleotides read TGTGCCAGCAGCCAAGGATCCCTGGGGCCCCAGCATTTT. As protein: CASSQGSLGPQHF.

The chain has TRBV4-1 and TRBJ1-5; D gene ambiguous. Germline V lookup: CDR1 MGHRA, CDR2 YSYEKL. The CDR3 spans 15 residues. The V and J ends lost 6 bases and 0 bases respectively, with 12 bases between them. The CDR3 here is CASSLTDYSNQPQHF. DNA of the CDR3: TGCGCCAGCAGTCTCACAGATTATAGCAATCAGCCCCAGCATTTT.

The J gene is TRBJ2-6, the V gene TRBV28, with 8 bases identical to TRBD1. The CDR3 covers 17 residues. Germline CDR1 is MDHEN and CDR2 is SYDVKM. V lost 7 bases and J lost 0; bases outside the gene matches: 8. The DNA for the CDR3 is TGTGCCAGCATCTCGCCGGGACAGGCCTCTGGGGCCAACGTCCTGACTTTC. Residues: CASISPGQASGANVLTF.

This clone was observed once. The CDR3 region has the DNA TGTGCCACCAGCAAATTCGAGGGCACGAAAGATACTTCACCCCTCCACTTT. This sequence encodes CATSKFEGTKDTSPLHF. The rearrangement joins TRBV15 to TRBJ1-6; no reliable D call. CDR1 is LNHNV and CDR2 is YYDKDF in the germline V gene (reference sequence). V dropped 4 bases and J dropped 9 bases, with 22 bases sitting between them. The CDR3 is 17 residues long.

This chain connects TRBV2 to TRBJ2-2; D possibly corresponds to TRBD2 (6 bases). V was clipped by 8 bases and J by 6 bases, with 13 bases between them. Per germline, CDR1 SNHLY and CDR2 FYNNEI. The CDR3 is 13 amino acids. The CDR3 nucleotides read TGTGCCAGCGGACGGGACTCCCCCGGGGAGCTGTTTTTT. This sequence encodes CASGRDSPGELFF.